This paragraph reports one TCR beta chain. Its antigen remains undetermined. Base qualities are not provided; no much larger clone lies one nucleotide away. Library construction relied on the immunoSEQ multiplex PCR assay. TCRdb retrieved this table from immuneACCESS and kept in-frame rearrangements only. Not all clones are present; in checked studies, unresolved V genes account for under half, and no reason is known for the remainder. For this sample the table gives about 100,000 clones, of which approximately 84% were detected only once. 18% of the sample goes to the ten largest clones. Per the germline V gene (reference sequence), SGHAT is the CDR1 and FQDESV is the CDR2. Including the terminal cysteine and phenylalanine, the CDR3 comprises 16 residues. The read is trimmed to its CDR3 DNA, 48 bases read in frame from base 1. At the junction V is shortened by 5 bases and J by 5 bases, with 18 bases in between.

The sample originates from a study of control samples from healthy donors and cancer patients (dated by TCRdb to 2020 to 2021). This receptor chain uses TRBV11-1 and TRBJ2-2; there is no confident call for the D gene. Sequencing was carried out using blood. The clonotype comes from a woman aged 45-65 years in good health. In nucleotides, the sequence is TGTGCCAGCAGCAGAAACGAACACCGCTTAACCGGGGAGCTGTTTTTT. Its protein reads: CASSRNEHRLTGELFF.